These 3 T cell receptor beta chains originate from one sample sequenced in a study of CD8 T cells in ankylosing spondylitis. In TCRdb, the 5' RACE reads were re-called with MiXCR into one record per CDR3 protein. The data hold around 150,000 distinct CDR3 sequences, with 11% observed a single time. Source material: blood, either unsorted or a sorted T cell fraction (not recorded which). These receptors originate from a male donor with ankylosing spondylitis or in good health (not recorded which).

The sample holds many counts of this clonotype. The CDR3 bases are TGTGCCTGGCGACTACCAAGGGAGCTGTTTTTT. Translation: CAWRLPRELFF. The V gene is TRBV30, the J gene TRBJ2-2; TRBD2 might be the D (5 bases). Germline V gene sequence: CDR1 GTSNPN, CDR2 SVGIG (reference sequence). Trimming took off 5 bases at V and 9 bases at J, with 10 bases between the two ends. This CDR3 comprises 11 residues.

This clonotype was counted only a few times. The rearrangement links TRBV7-2 to TRBJ2-2, with 9 bases identical to TRBD1. The V gene's germline CDR1 is SGHTA and CDR2 FQGNSA. Germline trimming cut 1 base from V and 5 bases from J; bases unmatched to any gene: 5. The CDR3 length is 16 residues. The CDR3 nucleotides are TGTGCCAGCAGCTTAGAGGGACAGGGAAGGACCGGGGAGCTGTTTTTT. This encodes CASSLEGQGRTGELFF.

The V gene is TRBV20-1, the J gene TRBJ2-7; D is unresolved. With 3 bases removed from V and 6 bases from J, the gap between germline ends came to 15 bases. The CDR3 has 13 residues. Germline CDR1 DFQATT, CDR2 SNEGSKA (reference sequence). Here the CDR3 reads CSASLQVGFEQYF. CDR3 nucleotide sequence: TGCAGTGCTAGCCTCCAAGTGGGGTTCGAGCAGTACTTC.